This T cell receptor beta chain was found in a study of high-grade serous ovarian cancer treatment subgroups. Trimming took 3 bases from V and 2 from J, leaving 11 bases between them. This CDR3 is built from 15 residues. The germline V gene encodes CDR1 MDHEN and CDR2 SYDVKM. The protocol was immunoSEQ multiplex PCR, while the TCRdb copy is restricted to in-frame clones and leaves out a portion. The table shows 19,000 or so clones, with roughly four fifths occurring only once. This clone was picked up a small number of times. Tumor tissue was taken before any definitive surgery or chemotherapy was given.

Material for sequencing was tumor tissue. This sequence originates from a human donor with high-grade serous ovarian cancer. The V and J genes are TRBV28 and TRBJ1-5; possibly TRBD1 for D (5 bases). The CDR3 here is CASSLRRERNQPQHF. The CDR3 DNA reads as TGTGCCAGCAGTTTGCGCAGGGAACGCAATCAGCCCCAGCATTTT.